The rows below give T cell receptor beta chains drawn from one sample of a study of T cell responses to AZD1222 COVID-19 vaccine. Method: immunoSEQ multiplex PCR; TCRdb's copy keeps in-frame clones and lacks some. The sample records more than 95,000 clones, about 89% being singletons. Sequencing used peripheral blood, obtained on day 0 of AZD1222 vaccination. Receptors were obtained from an adult in good health. Each CDR3 is given with its conserved first and last residue. The D gene is left open where the match is weak. Rows may omit the clone size; those that give it use once, few, many or a size class.

clone size,D gene,V gene,J gene,CDR3 DNA,CDR3 protein
.,TRBD1,TRBV12-5,TRBJ1-5,TGTGCTAGTGGTATCGGACAGGGGGAGTCCAATCAGCCCCAGCATTTT,CASGIGQGESNQPQHF
.,.,TRBV7-3,TRBJ1-2,TGTGCCAGCAGCCCCAAAACCCCTCCCCGACCGTCGCCCGGTGGCTACACCTTC,CASSPKTPPRPSPGGYTF
.,TRBD1,TRBV7-2,TRBJ1-1,TGTGCCAGCAGCTTATTTGAGGGGGCGTCAGGCTCTGAAGCTTTCTTT,CASSLFEGASGSEAFF
.,.,TRBV28,TRBJ2-5,TGTGCCAGCAGTTCGCGTGCAGAGACCCAGTACTTC,CASSSRAETQYF
.,TRBD1,TRBV9,TRBJ1-2,TGTGCCAGCAGCGTACCGGGACGCCCGGCCCCAGGGGGCTATGGCTACACCTTC,CASSVPGRPAPGGYGYTF
once,.,TRBV29-1,TRBJ2-2,TGCAGCGTTCGGGACATGTGGACCGGGGAGCTGTTTTTT,CSVRDMWTGELFF
.,.,TRBV20-1,TRBJ1-2,TGCAGTGCTAGTGACAGCTCTAACTATGGCTACACCTTC,CSASDSSNYGYTF
.,.,TRBV27,TRBJ1-2,TGTGCCAGCAGCCTACGGACACCGCCTTTTGAGTATGGCTACACCTTC,CASSLRTPPFEYGYTF
.,.,TRBV7-6,TRBJ1-5,TGTGCCAGCAGCCAAGACTCCTATAGCAATCAGCCCCAGCATTTT,CASSQDSYSNQPQHF
.,.,TRBV4-3,TRBJ1-3,TGCGCCAGCAGCCAAGATTTCGGGGACTCTGGAAACACCATATATTTT,CASSQDFGDSGNTIYF
.,.,TRBV27,TRBJ1-6,TGTGCCAGCAGTTCCACCCTCCGGGGGCGAGCCCCACCCCTCCACTTT,CASSSTLRGRAPPLHF
.,.,TRBV14,TRBJ1-5,TGTGCCAGCAGCCAAGCGGATAGCAATCAGCCCCAGCATTTT,CASSQADSNQPQHF
.,.,TRBV18,TRBJ1-5,TGTGCCAGCTCACCAGGGGCGGATCAGCCCCAGCATTTT,CASSPGADQPQHF
.,.,TRBV30,TRBJ2-6,TGTGCCTGGAGTCGGGATTCTGGGGCCAACGTCCTGACTTTC,CAWSRDSGANVLTF
.,.,TRBV9,TRBJ1-2,TGTGCCAGCAGCGCAGGACAGAGTTGGAACTATGGCTACACCTTC,CASSAGQSWNYGYTF
.,.,TRBV28,TRBJ1-6,TGTGCCAGCAGTTCTGGAGGGTCGGATTCACCCCTCCACTTT,CASSSGGSDSPLHF
.,TRBD2,TRBV5-1,TRBJ2-1,TGCGCCAGCAGCATCCTGACTAGCGGGGATGAGCAGTTCTTC,CASSILTSGDEQFF